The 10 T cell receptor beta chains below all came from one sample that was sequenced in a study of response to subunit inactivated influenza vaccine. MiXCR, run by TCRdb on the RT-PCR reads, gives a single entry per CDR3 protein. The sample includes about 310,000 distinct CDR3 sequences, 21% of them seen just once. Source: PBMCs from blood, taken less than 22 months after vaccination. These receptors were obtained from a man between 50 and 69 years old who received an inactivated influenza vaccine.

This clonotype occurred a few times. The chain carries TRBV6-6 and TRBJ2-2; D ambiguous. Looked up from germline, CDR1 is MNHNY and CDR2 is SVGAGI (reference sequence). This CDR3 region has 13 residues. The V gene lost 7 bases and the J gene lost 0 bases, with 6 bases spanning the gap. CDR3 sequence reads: CASNLANTGELFF. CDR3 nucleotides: TGTGCCAGCAATCTAGCGAACACCGGGGAGCTGTTTTTT.

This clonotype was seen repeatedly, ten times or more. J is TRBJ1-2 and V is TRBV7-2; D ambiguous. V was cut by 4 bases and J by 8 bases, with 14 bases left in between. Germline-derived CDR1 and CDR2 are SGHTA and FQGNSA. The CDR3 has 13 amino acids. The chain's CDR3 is CASSSSREGGYTF. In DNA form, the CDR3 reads TGTGCCAGCAGCTCCAGTCGGGAGGGCGGCTACACCTTC.

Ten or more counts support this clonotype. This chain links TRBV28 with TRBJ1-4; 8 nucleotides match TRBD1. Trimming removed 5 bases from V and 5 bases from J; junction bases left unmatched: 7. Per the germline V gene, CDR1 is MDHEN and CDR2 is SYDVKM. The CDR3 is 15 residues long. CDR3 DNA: TGTGCCAGCAGTGCCACAGGGGGAAAGAATGAAAAACTGTTTTTT. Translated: CASSATGGKNEKLFF.

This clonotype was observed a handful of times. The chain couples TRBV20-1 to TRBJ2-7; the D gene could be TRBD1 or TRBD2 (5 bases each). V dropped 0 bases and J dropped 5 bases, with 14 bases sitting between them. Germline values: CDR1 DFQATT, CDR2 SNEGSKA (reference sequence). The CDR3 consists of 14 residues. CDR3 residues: CSARDYQGEDEQYF. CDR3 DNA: TGCAGTGCTAGAGATTACCAGGGAGAGGACGAGCAGTACTTC.

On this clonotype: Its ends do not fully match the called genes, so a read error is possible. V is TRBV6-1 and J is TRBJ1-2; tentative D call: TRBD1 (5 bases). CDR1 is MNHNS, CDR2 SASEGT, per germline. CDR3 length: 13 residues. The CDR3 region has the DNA TGTGCCAGCAGCCCCAGGGAGGCCTATGGCTGCACCTTC. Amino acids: CASSPREAYGCTF.

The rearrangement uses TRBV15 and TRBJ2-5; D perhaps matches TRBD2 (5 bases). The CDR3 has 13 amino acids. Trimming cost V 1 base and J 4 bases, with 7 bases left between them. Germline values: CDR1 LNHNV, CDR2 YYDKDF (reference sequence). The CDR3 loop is CATSRGGSETQYF. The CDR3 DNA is TGTGCCACCAGCAGAGGCGGGTCAGAGACCCAGTACTTC.

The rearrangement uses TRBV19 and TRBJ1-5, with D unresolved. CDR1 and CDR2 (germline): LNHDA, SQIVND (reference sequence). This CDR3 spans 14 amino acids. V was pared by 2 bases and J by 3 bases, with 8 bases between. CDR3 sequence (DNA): TGTGCCAGTAGTATACCGGCCCTCAATCAGCCCCAGCATTTT. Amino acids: CASSIPALNQPQHF.

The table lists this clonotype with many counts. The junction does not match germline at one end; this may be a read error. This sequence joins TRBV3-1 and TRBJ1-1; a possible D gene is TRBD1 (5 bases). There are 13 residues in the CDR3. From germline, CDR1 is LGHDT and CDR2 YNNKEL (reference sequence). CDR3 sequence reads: CASSQGGNTEAFF. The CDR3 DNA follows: TGCGCCAGCAGCCAGGGTGGAAACACTGAAGCTTTCTTT.

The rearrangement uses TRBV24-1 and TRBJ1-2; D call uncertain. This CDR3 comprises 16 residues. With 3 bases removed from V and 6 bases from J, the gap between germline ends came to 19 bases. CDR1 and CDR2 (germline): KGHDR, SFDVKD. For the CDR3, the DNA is TGTGCCACCAGTGATCCTACCGGGAAAGGATCCAATGGCTACACCTTC. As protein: CATSDPTGKGSNGYTF.

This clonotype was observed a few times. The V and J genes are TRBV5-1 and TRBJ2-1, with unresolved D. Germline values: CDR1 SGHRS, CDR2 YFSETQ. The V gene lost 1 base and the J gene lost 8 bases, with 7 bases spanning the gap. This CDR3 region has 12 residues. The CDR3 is CASSLYSDEQFF. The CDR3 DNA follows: TGCGCCAGCAGCTTGTATTCGGATGAGCAGTTCTTC. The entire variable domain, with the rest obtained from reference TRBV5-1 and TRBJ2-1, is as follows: KAGVTQTPRYLIKTRGQQVTLSCSPISGHRSVSWYQQTPGQGLQFLFEYFSETQRNKGNFPGRFSGRQFSNSRSEMNVSTLELGDSALYLCASSLYSDEQFFGPGTRLTVL.